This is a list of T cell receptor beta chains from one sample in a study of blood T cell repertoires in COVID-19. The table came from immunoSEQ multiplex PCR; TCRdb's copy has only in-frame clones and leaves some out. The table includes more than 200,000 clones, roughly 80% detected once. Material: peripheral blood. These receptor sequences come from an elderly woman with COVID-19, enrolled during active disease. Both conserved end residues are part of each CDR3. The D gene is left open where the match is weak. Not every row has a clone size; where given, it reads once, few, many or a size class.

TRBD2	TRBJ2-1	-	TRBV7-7	TGTGCTAGCAGCTTAAGGGTGGGGGCGCGGGAGGGTTACAATGAGCAGTTCTTC	CASSLRVGAREGYNEQFF
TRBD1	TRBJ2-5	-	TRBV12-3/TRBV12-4	TGTGCCAGCACCATGGGACAGCAAGAGACCCAGTACTTC	CASTMGQQETQYF
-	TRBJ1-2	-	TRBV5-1	TGCGCCAGCAGCACCGCCCAAGGAGGGGGCTACACCTTC	CASSTAQGGGYTF
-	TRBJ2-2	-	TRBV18	TGTGCCAGCTCACCACTCCGGGCCGGAGCGGTCGGGGAGCTGTTTTTT	CASSPLRAGAVGELFF
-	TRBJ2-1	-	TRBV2	TGTGCCAGCAGTGATGTACAACTGCGGAATGAGCAGTTCTTC	CASSDVQLRNEQFF
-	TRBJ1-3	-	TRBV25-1	TGTGCCAGCAGTGGAGACTCTGGAAACACCATATATTTT	CASSGDSGNTIYF
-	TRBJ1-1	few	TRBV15	TGTGCCACCAGCGGCCGACAGGTAAGGCTATCTGAAGCTTTCTTT	CATSGRQVRLSEAFF
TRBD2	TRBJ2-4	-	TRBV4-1	TGCGCCAGCAGCCAAGATGTGAGCGGGGGGATCAAAAACATTCAGTACTTC	CASSQDVSGGIKNIQYF
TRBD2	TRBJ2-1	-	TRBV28	TGTGCCAGCAGTCCAGCGGTCGCTAGCGGGACAGATGAGCAGTTCTTC	CASSPAVASGTDEQFF
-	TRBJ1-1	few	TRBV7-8	TGTGCCAGCAGCTTTCCCCCCCAGGGTAACACTGAAGCTTTCTTT	CASSFPPQGNTEAFF
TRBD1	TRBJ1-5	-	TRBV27	TGTGCCAGCAGTTCGGGACAGGTGGTATTTGGAACCCAGCATTTT	CASSSGQVVFGTQHF
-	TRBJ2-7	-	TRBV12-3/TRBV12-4	TGTGCCAGCAGTCTTGACAGAGCCTACGAGCAGTACTTC	CASSLDRAYEQYF
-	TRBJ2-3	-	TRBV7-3	TGTGCCAGCAGCTTAGGTGGGACTCTAGATACGCAGTATTTT	CASSLGGTLDTQYF
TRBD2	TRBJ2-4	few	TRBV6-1	TGTGCCAGCAGTGAAGTCGGGACTAGCGGGGGGTCGGGAAACATTCAGTACTTC	CASSEVGTSGGSGNIQYF
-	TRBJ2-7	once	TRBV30	TGTGCCTGGAGTTCAGGTACGACCTACGAGCAGTACTTC	CAWSSGTTYEQYF
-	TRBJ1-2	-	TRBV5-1	TGCGCCAGCAGCTTACCGAGCTATGGCTACACCTTC	CASSLPSYGYTF
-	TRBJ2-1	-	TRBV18	TGTGCCAGCTCACCAGGGGGGGCTCGGAATGAGCAGTTCTTC	CASSPGGARNEQFF
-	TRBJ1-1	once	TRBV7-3	TGTGCCAGCAGCTTTGAAGGGAGCTTACCGAACACTGAAGCTTTCTTT	CASSFEGSLPNTEAFF
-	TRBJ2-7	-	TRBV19	TGTGCCAGTAGTTACGGGACAAGGGAGCAGTACTTC	CASSYGTREQYF
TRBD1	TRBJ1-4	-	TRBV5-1	TGCGCCAGTACAGGGGGGGATAATGAAAAACTGTTTTTT	CASTGGDNEKLFF
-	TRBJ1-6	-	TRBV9	TGTGCCAGCAGCGTAGGAGGGATGGATAATTCACCCCTCCACTTT	CASSVGGMDNSPLHF
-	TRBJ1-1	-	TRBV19	TGTGCCAGTAGCCTCCGCCGGGGGGCCGATGGCACTGAAGCTTTCTTT	CASSLRRGADGTEAFF
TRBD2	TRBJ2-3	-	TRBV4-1	TGCGCCAGCAGCCCTCGACTAGCTCTCCCCACAGATACGCAGTATTTT	CASSPRLALPTDTQYF
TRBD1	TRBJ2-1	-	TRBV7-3	TGTGCCAGCAGCTCACAGGGGCTCTTGGATGAGCAGTTCTTC	CASSSQGLLDEQFF
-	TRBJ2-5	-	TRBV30	TGTGCCTGGAGGGCGGGCTGGGACTACCAAGAGACCCAGTACTTC	CAWRAGWDYQETQYF
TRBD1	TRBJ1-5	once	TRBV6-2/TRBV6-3	TGTGCCAGCAGTCGGATGGGGACAGATCATCAGCCCCAGCATTTT	CASSRMGTDHQPQHF
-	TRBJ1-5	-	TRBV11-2	TGTGCCAGCAGCCCTGGCTTCCAGGGGATCAATCAGCCCCAGCATTTT	CASSPGFQGINQPQHF
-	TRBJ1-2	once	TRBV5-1	TGCGCCAGCCGCCGAGATAACTATGGCTACACCTTC	CASRRDNYGYTF
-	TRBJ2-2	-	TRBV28	TGTGCCAGCAGTCCGCTGACAACGAACACCGGGGAGCTGTTTTTT	CASSPLTTNTGELFF
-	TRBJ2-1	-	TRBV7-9	TGTGCCAGCAGCTTATGGGGAGTCAATGAGCAGTTCTTC	CASSLWGVNEQFF
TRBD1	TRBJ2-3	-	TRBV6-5	TGTGCCAGCAGGTATACAGGGGGCACAGATACGCAGTATTTT	CASRYTGGTDTQYF
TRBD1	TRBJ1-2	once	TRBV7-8	TGTGCCAGCAGCGCGGGACAGAACTATGGCTACACCTTC	CASSAGQNYGYTF
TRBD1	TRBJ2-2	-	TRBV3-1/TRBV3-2	TGTGCCAGCAGCCTCAGCAGGACAGGCACCGGGGAGCTGTTTTTT	CASSLSRTGTGELFF
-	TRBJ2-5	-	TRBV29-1	TGCAGCGTTGATGGGCAGGGCAAGGGAGAGACCCAGTACTTC	CSVDGQGKGETQYF
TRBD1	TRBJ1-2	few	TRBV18	TGTGCCAGCTCACCAACAGGGGGCGGCGATGGCTACACCTTC	CASSPTGGGDGYTF
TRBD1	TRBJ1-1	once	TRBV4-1	TGCGCCAGCAGCCAGCCGACAGGGAGGAACACTGAAGCTTTCTTT	CASSQPTGRNTEAFF
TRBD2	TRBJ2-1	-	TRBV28	TGTGCCAGCAGTGGGAGGACTAGCGGGCCGTACAATGAGCAGTTCTTC	CASSGRTSGPYNEQFF
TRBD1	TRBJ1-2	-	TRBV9	TGTGCCAGCAGCGTAGGGGGAGAGGGGGCAGCTGGCTACACCTTC	CASSVGGEGAAGYTF
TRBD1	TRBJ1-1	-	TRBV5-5	TGTGCCAGCAGCCTGGACAGGGGGGGTTATACGGACACTGAAGCTTTCTTT	CASSLDRGGYTDTEAFF
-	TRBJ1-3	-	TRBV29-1	TGCAGCGTGGGCGGAGGGATGGGAAACACCATATATTTT	CSVGGGMGNTIYF
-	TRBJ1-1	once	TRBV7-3	TGTGCCAGCAGCACCCAGGAGAACACTGAAGCTTTCTTT	CASSTQENTEAFF
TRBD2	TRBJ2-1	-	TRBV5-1	TGCGCCAGCAGCTTGGACGGGGGGAACAATGAGCAGTTCTTC	CASSLDGGNNEQFF
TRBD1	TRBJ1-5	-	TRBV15	TGTGCCACCGGACAGGTGAACAATCAGCCCCAGCATTTT	CATGQVNNQPQHF
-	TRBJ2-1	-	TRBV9	TGTGCCAGCAGCGTCGGGTCTTCCAGAGGCTCCTACAATGAGCAGTTCTTC	CASSVGSSRGSYNEQFF
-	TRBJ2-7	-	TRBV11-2	TGTGCCAGCAGCTCTCGACAGGTTAGCTCCTACGAGCAGTACTTC	CASSSRQVSSYEQYF
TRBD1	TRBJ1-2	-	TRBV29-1	TGCAGCGTTGAAGATAACAGGGGCTATGGCTACACCTTC	CSVEDNRGYGYTF
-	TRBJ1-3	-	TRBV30	TGTGCCCATAACCGGGACACCGTAGGCTCTGGAAACACCATATATTTT	CAHNRDTVGSGNTIYF
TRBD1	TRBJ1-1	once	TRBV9	TGTGCCAGCAGCCCGGGACAGGGGTGGTGGACTGAAGCTTTCTTT	CASSPGQGWWTEAFF
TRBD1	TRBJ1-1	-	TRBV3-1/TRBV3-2	TGTGCCAGCAAGGTTCAGGGGGCGAACACTGAAGCTTTCTTT	CASKVQGANTEAFF
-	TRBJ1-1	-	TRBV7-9	TGTGCCAGCAGCTATACCGCTCCGCAGGGACTAGCTGAAGCTTTCTTT	CASSYTAPQGLAEAFF
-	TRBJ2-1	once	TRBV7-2	TGTGCCAGCAGCCCTCTCAGGGACTCCTACAATGAGCAGTTCTTC	CASSPLRDSYNEQFF
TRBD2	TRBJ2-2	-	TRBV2	TGTGCCAGCAGTCGCGGGGGGGACACCGGGGAGCTGTTTTTT	CASSRGGDTGELFF
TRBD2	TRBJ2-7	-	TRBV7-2	TGTGCCAGCAGCTTAGGTGCGGGAGCCGGAGGGGAGCAGTACTTC	CASSLGAGAGGEQYF
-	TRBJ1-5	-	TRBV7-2	TGTGCCAGCAGTGTCACGCCGGGGTATCAGCCCCAGCATTTT	CASSVTPGYQPQHF
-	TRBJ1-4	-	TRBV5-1	TGCGCCAGCAGTCAGGGCTTTGCAACTAATGAAAAACTGTTTTTT	CASSQGFATNEKLFF
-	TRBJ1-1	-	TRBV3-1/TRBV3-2	TGTGCCAGCAGCCAAGAGCTCGCCGGGGGCACTGAAGCTTTCTTT	CASSQELAGGTEAFF